This T cell receptor beta chain was observed in a study of identical twins. Study-level findings and limits: In cord blood, abundant beta clonotypes had fewer insertions; memory showed no trend. Modelling approaches yielded underestimates of out-of-frame TCR alpha sharing between monozygotic twins.

This CDR3 region has 15 residues. The V end was cut by 3 bases, the J end by 1 base, with 10 bases between. For this clonotype: Its antigen remains unknown.

In TCRdb, the 5' RACE reads were re-called with MiXCR into one record per CDR3 protein. The profile shows approximately 260,000 distinct CDR3 sequences, around an eighth of them singletons. This receptor was obtained from a woman younger than 35 in good health. Input material: memory (CD45RO+) T cells sorted from blood. The V and J genes are TRBV12-3 or TRBV12-4 and TRBJ2-1, with D perhaps matching TRBD1 (5 bases). The chain's CDR3 is CASSFGHWSYNEQFF. As DNA, the CDR3 is TGTGCCAGCAGTTTCGGACATTGGTCCTACAATGAGCAGTTCTTC.